What follows are 7 T cell receptor beta chains derived from one specimen sequenced in a study of OX40 agonist ivuxolimab in advanced cancers. Produced via immunoSEQ multiplex PCR; TCRdb's table is partial and in-frame only. This sample has tens of thousands of clones; about 85% occur once, and the top ten carry about 0.83%. Here the sequenced sample was CD4+ or CD8+ T cells sorted from blood, taken in a trial of the OX40 agonist ivuxolimab. These receptors all come from an adult with an advanced solid tumor such as melanoma, head and neck, liver or kidney cancer.

The chain is built from TRBV5-4 and TRBJ2-5; TRBD1 is a possible D gene (6 bases). Trimming left V 4 bases short and J 4 bases short, with 8 bases between. The germline V gene encodes CDR1 SGHNT and CDR2 YYREEE (reference sequence). The CDR3 loop spans 12 amino acids. This CDR3 is CASSPGVETQYF. CDR3 DNA: TGTGCCAGCAGCCCAGGGGTAGAGACCCAGTACTTC.

The rearrangement joins TRBV5-5 to TRBJ1-5, with TRBD1 as a possible D gene (5 bases). The germline V and J ends were trimmed by 0 bases and 4 bases, with 17 bases remaining between them. The CDR3 covers 17 residues. Germline loops: CDR1 SGHKS, CDR2 YYEKEE (reference sequence). This CDR3 reads CASSLGGAGGWNQPQHF. The CDR3 DNA reads as TGTGCCAGCAGCTTGGGAGGGGCCGGAGGGTGGAATCAGCCCCAGCATTTT.

The chain employs TRBV7-2 and TRBJ1-2, with no clear D. CDR1 is SGHTA and CDR2 is FQGNSA in the germline V gene. The CDR3 totals 12 residues. The V gene lost 1 base and the J gene lost 8 bases, with 8 bases spanning the gap. The DNA for the CDR3 is TGTGCCAGCAGCTTAGATGTGCTGGGCTACACCTTC. Translated: CASSLDVLGYTF. Variable domain in full (rest from reference TRBV7-2 and TRBJ1-2): GAGVSQSPSNKVTEKGKDVELRCDPISGHTALYWYRQSLGQGLEFLIYFQGNSAPDKSGLPSDRFSAERTGGSVSTLTIQRTQQEDSAVYLCASSLDVLGYTFGSGTRLTVV.

This clone came up once. This sequence joins TRBV7-3 and TRBJ2-3; D is unclear. Per the germline V gene, CDR1 is SGHTA and CDR2 is FQGTGA. V lost 5 bases to trimming and J lost 4 bases, with 13 bases between them. This CDR3 contains 14 residues. The CDR3 is CASSANLGPDTQYF. CDR3 sequence (DNA): TGTGCCAGCAGCGCGAACCTAGGGCCAGATACGCAGTATTTT.

In this sample, this clone turned up a few times. The chain joins TRBV27 to TRBJ1-5; D not resolved. Germline V gene sequence: CDR1 MNHEY, CDR2 SMNVEV (reference sequence). CDR3 length: 16 amino acids. V was clipped by 2 bases and J by 0 bases, with 11 bases between them. The CDR3 sequence is CASSLKALVSNQPQHF. The CDR3 DNA reads as TGTGCCAGCAGTTTAAAGGCACTAGTTAGCAATCAGCCCCAGCATTTT.

This clone was detected once. The chain couples TRBV5-1 to TRBJ1-5; D not certain. The V gene lost 1 base and the J gene lost 0 bases, with 11 bases spanning the gap. This CDR3 region has 16 residues. Germline-derived CDR1 and CDR2 are SGHRS and YFSETQ. In DNA form, the CDR3 reads TGCGCCAGCAGCTTGTTAGCTGGATATAGCAATCAGCCCCAGCATTTT. Encoded protein: CASSLLAGYSNQPQHF.

This rearrangement joins TRBV19 to TRBJ2-4; D is unclear. The CDR3 is made up of 15 amino acids. Trimming cost V 6 bases and J 0 bases, with 12 bases left between them. Looked up from germline, CDR1 is LNHDA and CDR2 is SQIVND (reference sequence). CDR3 DNA sequence: TGTGCCAGTAGCGGGCGCAGCGCAGCCAAAAACATTCAGTACTTC. This codes for CASSGRSAAKNIQYF. The full variable domain, with the rest looked up from reference TRBV19 and TRBJ2-4, is DGGITQSPKYLFRKEGQNVTLSCEQNLNHDAMYWYRQDPGQGLRLIYYSQIVNDFQKGDIAEGYSVSREKKESFPLTVTSAQKNPTAFYLCASSGRSAAKNIQYFGAGTRLSVL.